The entry below gives a single TCR beta chain sequence along with its context. Its antigen remains unidentified. It has no much larger one-base neighbor in the sample; base qualities were not kept. This record comes from a study of shared clonotypes between healthy human individuals (dated by TCRdb to the early 2020s). Some background on the complete study: The cohort comprised a couple of women and a few men aged 18 to 49 years. Per donor, three plates each were used for CD4 naive and CD4 memory, two for CD8 naive, and one for CD8 memory. Blood TCR repertoires of five healthy adults were deeply sequenced to estimate repertoire size and the extent of clonotype sharing between individuals. To increase sequencing depth and limit assay-specific biases, different laboratories used diverse techniques to prepare libraries and sequence TCR repertoires. Between about 0.8 and 9 billion PBMCs per donor were obtained by leukapheresis.

General conclusions and limits of the study: Because the study included a small number of donors, the genetic and exposure-history diversity represented was limited. Sampling was limited to blood, and TCR repertoires in tissue likely differ from TCR repertoires in blood. Compared with non-shared clonotypes, clonotypes shared by all four sorted-subset donors had higher generation probabilities. Pairwise subsampling led to the expectation that sequencing depth would affect the degree of clonotype sharing among donors. Incomplete sequencing was indicated by rarefaction of sorted-subset datasets, despite the large sequencing depth. Larger estimated clonotype richness was generally found for naive subsets than for memory subsets. Approximately 5% of naive CD4, roughly 3.6% of naive CD8, approximately 2.2% of memory CD4, and 0.4% of memory CD8 clonotypes were shared across several donors.

Using the deep immunoSEQ assay, TCR CDR3 regions were amplified from genomic DNA by multiplex PCR. Extracted genomic DNA from each cell subset was spread evenly across all wells of several immunoSEQ 96-well plates, with each plate serving as a replicate. For sorted subsets, approximately 210 ng of genomic DNA, equivalent to some 30,000 T cell genomes, went into each replicate PCR. Purified libraries were quantified with a Qubit 3.0 fluorometer, sized on a Bioanalyzer 2100, and re-quantified with the KAPA Library Quantification kit. Each immunoSEQ 96-well plate was sequenced on its own single-read 150-cycle Illumina NextSeq 550 flow cell. Under the source paper's analysis protocol: The immunoSEQ output contained only junctional sequences without quality scores, so filtering could not match that applied to full-length reads. Sequences were annotated with PyIR, a Python wrapper for IgBLAST v1.9, and V/J genes and CDR3 were assigned using IMGT germline references. Reads were removed for weak V/J assignments (E-value above 1e-6), missing CDR3, stop codons, out-of-frame junctions, or ambiguous translated residues. V3J clonotypes were defined by identical inferred V gene, J gene, and CDR3 amino acid sequence. Percentage overlap between repertoires was calculated by dividing the number of shared unique clonotypes by the size of the smaller repertoire. Repertoire richness was assessed with RTK rarefaction, the Chao1 estimator, and Recon v2.1 estimates of unobserved clonotypes. For all TCRbeta clonotypes obtained by the gDNA method from four donors, generation probabilities were computed with OLGA. TCRdb's version of the immuneACCESS table is confined to in-frame rearrangements and falls short of the full clone set. An unresolved V gene accounts for under half of the shortfall where checked; the remainder is of unknown origin. D and trimming were read from the DNA, whereas the V and J calls and clone size are those reported in that table. This sample lists roughly 2,000,000 clones; just under 95% were detected once. The top ten constitute roughly 1.2% of the sample.

CD8 naive samples were obtained by positive selection for CCR7 among CD45RO-negative cells, yielding a CD45RA+CCR7+ population from which TemRA cells were excluded. Donors were healthy HIV-negative adults with no recently reported acute infections or vaccinations. Every donor was a Caucasian adult residing in Nashville, Tennessee, USA. Blood was collected by leukapheresis, and PBMCs were isolated by Ficoll-Histopaque density gradient centrifugation and then cryopreserved in liquid nitrogen vapor phase. Analytical flow cytometry was used to check the purity and quantity of each magnetically sorted T cell population. Each sorted fraction had its genomic DNA isolated and then quantified by UV absorbance on a Nanodrop 2000c. Spanning cysteine to phenylalanine, the CDR3 consists of 13 amino acids. Only the CDR3 region is kept as DNA, spanning 39 bases read in frame from base 1. The V end loses 4 bases and the J end loses 0 bases, and a stretch of 7 bases separates them. The germline V gene yields LGHNA for CDR1 and YSLEER for CDR2.

The sample was naive CD8+ T cells sorted from blood. The sample's cell subset or site, from its label and the paper: CD45RA+CCR7+. The rearranged chain carries TRBV4-3 and TRBJ2-7; no D gene can be assigned with confidence. The source is a man between 18 and 29 years old in good health. In nucleotide form, the sequence is TGCGCCAGCAGCCCCGGAGACTCCTACGAGCAGTACTTC. Its product reads: CASSPGDSYEQYF.